This T cell receptor beta chain was identified during a study of shared clonotypes between healthy human individuals. Germline V gives CDR1 SGHNT, CDR2 YYREEE (reference sequence). With 0 bases removed from V and 10 bases from J, the gap between germline ends came to 8 bases. The CDR3 sequence is 12 residues long. Terminally differentiated effector memory CD45RA+ cells were left out of the naive CD8 fraction, which was CD45RO-negative and positively selected for CCR7. This table comes from immunoSEQ multiplex PCR, and its TCRdb copy is limited to in-frame clones, with some not included. The table lists about 2.1 million clones, under 95% of them singletons, with 1.7% in the top ten.

The sequencing sample was made of naive CD8+ T cells from PBMCs. This TCR came from a man aged 18 to 30 in good health. Some clones in this sample may be carry-over from other donors' samples. The chain carries TRBV5-4 and TRBJ2-1; D unresolved. CDR3 loop: CASSLARQEQFF. Here the CDR3 DNA reads TGTGCCAGCAGCTTGGCACGTCAGGAGCAGTTCTTC.